This T cell receptor beta chain was sequenced for a study of T cell repertoires in aging, cancer and after chemotherapy. Background on the study: Repeat sampling of healthy donors over several months to years showed clear clonal overlap. General study results and limits: Loss of evenness, beyond lost richness, contributed to age-related TCR diversity decline in cancer patients. Compared with age-matched healthy donors, untreated hematological or solid cancer patients showed higher blood TCR clonality.

The CDR3 has 13 amino acids. Losses at the gene ends were 4 bases for V and 5 bases for J; bases not matched to a gene: 2. Germline V gives CDR1 MNHEY, CDR2 SVGEGT. With regard to this clonotype: What it binds is unknown.

The template was genomic DNA from peripheral blood, not RNA. TRB rearrangements spanning V, D and J were amplified using mixed TRB-A/B primers. TCRdb redid the calling of the multiplex PCR reads with MiXCR, one entry per CDR3 protein. The data show around 13,000 distinct CDR3 sequences, 20% to 30% seen once. The chain employs TRBV6-2 or TRBV6-3 and TRBJ1-1; 9 bases agree with TRBD1. The receptor was derived from a human donor in good health. The source material was blood. The CDR3 region is CASSSTGGTEAFF. The CDR3 bases are TGTGCCAGCAGTTCGACAGGGGGGACTGAAGCTTTCTTT.